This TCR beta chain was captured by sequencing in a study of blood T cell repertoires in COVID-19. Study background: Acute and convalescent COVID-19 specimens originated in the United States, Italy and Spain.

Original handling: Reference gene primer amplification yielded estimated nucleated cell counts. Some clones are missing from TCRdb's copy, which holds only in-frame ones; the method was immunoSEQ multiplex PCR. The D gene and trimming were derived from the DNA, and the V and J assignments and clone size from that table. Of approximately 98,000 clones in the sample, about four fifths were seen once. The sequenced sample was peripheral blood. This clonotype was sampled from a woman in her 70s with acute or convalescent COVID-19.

CDR3 DNA: TGCAGCGTTGTAGGACAGGGGAGCGGCTACACCTTC. This encodes CSVVGQGSGYTF. V and J are TRBV29-1 and TRBJ1-2; 9 nucleotides agree with TRBD1. V dropped 4 bases and J dropped 8; count of bases not matched to a gene: 5. CDR1 and CDR2 (germline): SQVTM, ANQGSEA. CDR3 length: 12 residues. Together with reference TRBV29-1 and TRBJ1-2, the CDR3 gives the full variable domain: SAVISQKPSRDICQRGTSLTIQCQVDSQVTMMFWYRQQPGQSLTLIATANQGSEATYESGFVIDKFPISRPNLTFSTLTVSNMSPEDSSIYLCSVVGQGSGYTFGSGTRLTVV.